Below are 16 T cell receptor beta chains sequenced from a single sample in a study of Ad26.COV2.S vaccination and SARS-CoV-2 variants. Clones were read by immunoSEQ multiplex PCR, and TCRdb kept only the in-frame ones, dropping some. The top ten hold 3.5% of the sample, which has about 390,000 clones, about nine tenths seen once. Treatment defined: some 20 received Ad26.COV2.S at low or high dose, single or two shots; about five received placebo; per-sample allocation not given. It was on day 63 after the first vaccine or placebo injection that samples were taken. The source material was peripheral blood, sampled in a trial of Ad26.COV2.S vaccine versus placebo. These receptors originate from a person aged 18-60 years who received the Ad26.COV2.S COVID-19 vaccine or a placebo.

This chain joins TRBV9 and TRBJ1-3; a possible D gene is TRBD1 (5 bases). Germline V lookup: CDR1 SGDLS, CDR2 YYNGEE. V lost 0 bases, J lost 8 bases, and 15 bases lay in between. This CDR3 has 15 residues. CDR3 sequence: CASSVDGGEVDTIYF. The CDR3 DNA follows: TGTGCCAGCAGCGTAGACGGAGGGGAAGTGGACACCATATATTTT.

This clone was seen a single time. The chain uses TRBV24-1 and TRBJ2-7, with a possible D match to TRBD1 (6 bases). Germline lookup yields CDR1 KGHDR and CDR2 SFDVKD. This CDR3 is 13 amino acids long. V lost 3 bases and J 4 bases, leaving 9 bases between the germline ends. CDR3 in DNA: TGTGCCACCAGTGATACAGGGTATTACGAGCAGTACTTC. This sequence encodes CATSDTGYYEQYF.

The chain employs TRBV12-5 and TRBJ2-5; D might be TRBD1 or TRBD2, each matching 7 bases. V was cut by 0 bases and J by 2 bases, with 10 bases left in between. CDR1 LGHNT and CDR2 FRNRAP come from the germline V gene. This CDR3 is built from 15 residues. The CDR3 is CASGLVQGGQETQYF. The CDR3 DNA reads as TGTGCTAGTGGTTTGGTGCAGGGGGGGCAAGAGACCCAGTACTTC.

This chain connects TRBV7-9 to TRBJ2-2; 7 bases line up with TRBD1. V dropped 5 bases and J dropped 1; count of bases not matched to a gene: 4. This CDR3 comprises 15 residues. The germline CDR1 and CDR2 sequences are SEHNR and FQNEAQ (reference sequence). CDR3 coding DNA: TGTGCCAGCAGCCAGACAGGGTTGAACACCGGGGAGCTGTTTTTT. Translation gives CASSQTGLNTGELFF.

J is TRBJ2-2 and V is TRBV18, with 10 bases matching TRBD2. Germline V gene lookup returns CDR1 KGHSH and CDR2 LQKENI. This CDR3 comprises 16 residues. With V trimmed by 3 bases and J by 0 bases, 1 base remained unmatched. The CDR3 region has the DNA TGTGCCAGCTCACCTACTAGCGGGGCGAACACCGGGGAGCTGTTTTTT. It yields the protein CASSPTSGANTGELFF.

This chain joins TRBV6-5 and TRBJ1-5; D may be TRBD1 (5 bases). Deletions cut 6 bases from V and 4 bases from J, with 10 bases between. CDR1 and CDR2 from the germline V gene are MNHEY and SVGAGI. The CDR3 contains 13 residues. The CDR3 spells CASSPNRNQPQHF. The CDR3 DNA follows: TGTGCCAGCAGCCCCAACAGGAATCAGCCCCAGCATTTT.

The rearrangement uses TRBV24-1 and TRBJ2-3, with 10 bases that match TRBD1. The V gene's germline CDR1 is KGHDR and CDR2 SFDVKD. This CDR3 region has 18 residues. V shed 2 bases, J shed 0 bases, and the junction held 7 bases outside the gene matches. The CDR3 nucleotides are TGTGCCACCAGTGATTCCCGGGACAGGGGTCCCAGCACAGATACGCAGTATTTT. Encoded protein: CATSDSRDRGPSTDTQYF.

The V gene is TRBV5-1, the J gene TRBJ2-2; no reliable D call. This CDR3 region has 16 residues. V was clipped by 4 bases and J by 0 bases, with 13 bases between them. From germline, CDR1 is SGHRS and CDR2 YFSETQ. This CDR3 reads CASSPNWFANTGELFF. The CDR3 coding sequence is TGCGCCAGCAGCCCGAACTGGTTCGCGAACACCGGGGAGCTGTTTTTT.

The genes are TRBV12-5 and TRBJ2-1; weak D call: TRBD2 (5 bases). The CDR3 totals 15 residues. The V end was cut by 7 bases, the J end by 1 base, with 14 bases between. Germline assignment: CDR1 LGHNT and CDR2 FRNRAP. CDR3 DNA sequence: TGTGCTAGTGTTACGGTCGGGGTTTCCTACAATGAGCAGTTCTTC. Protein: CASVTVGVSYNEQFF.

The rearrangement uses TRBV11-2 and TRBJ1-4; D not resolved. Germline V gene sequence: CDR1 SGHAT, CDR2 FQNNGV. The V end lost 4 bases, the J end lost 8 bases, and 11 bases lay between the germline ends. The CDR3 is 13 residues long. The CDR3: CASSYPSEEKLFF. In DNA, the CDR3 is TGTGCCAGCAGCTACCCATCGGAGGAAAAACTGTTTTTT.

The chain recombines TRBV5-1 with TRBJ2-1; TRBD2 matches 7 bases. With V trimmed by 4 bases and J by 5 bases, 12 bases remained unmatched. The CDR3 consists of 16 residues. Germline V gene lookup returns CDR1 SGHRS and CDR2 YFSETQ. CDR3 bases: TGCGCCAGCAGCGCCGGGAGGAGCGGGCCAAACAATGAGCAGTTCTTC. It yields the protein CASSAGRSGPNNEQFF. The variable domain in full, completed from reference TRBV5-1 and TRBJ2-1, reads KAGVTQTPRYLIKTRGQQVTLSCSPISGHRSVSWYQQTPGQGLQFLFEYFSETQRNKGNFPGRFSGRQFSNSRSEMNVSTLELGDSALYLCASSAGRSGPNNEQFFGPGTRLTVL.

This chain joins TRBV19 and TRBJ2-6; D gene uncertain. Trimming took 7 bases from V and 3 from J, leaving 7 bases between them. The germline V gene encodes CDR1 LNHDA and CDR2 SQIVND (reference sequence). CDR3 length equals 13 residues. CDR3 region: CASMGSGANVLTF. CDR3 nucleotides: TGTGCCAGTATGGGTAGTGGGGCCAACGTCCTGACTTTC.

This clone has a single count. Other DNA sequences from this sample encode an identical CDR3 as well. V and J are TRBV29-1 and TRBJ1-2; TRBD1 agrees at 10 bases. Trimming removed 6 bases from V and 3 bases from J; junction bases left unmatched: 1. The CDR3 totals 12 residues. Germline CDR1 reads SQVTM; CDR2 reads ANQGSEA. This chain's CDR3 is CSVGQGDYGYTF. The CDR3 nucleotides read TGCAGCGTAGGACAGGGGGACTATGGCTACACCTTC.

A note on this clone: The junction departs from the called germline gene at one end, perhaps through a read error. The chain joins TRBV4-3 to TRBJ2-1; 12 bases map to TRBD2. Germline CDR1 and CDR2: LGHNA and YSLEER. The CDR3 is made up of 17 amino acids. The CDR3 region has the DNA TGCGCCAGCAGCCAAGATCAAGCTAGCGGGGGGGACAATGGGCAGTTCTTC. Its translation: CASSQDQASGGDNGQFF.

The CDR3 DNA sequence: TGTGCCAGCAGCTTAGCGAGGGGACTAGCGGGGGGGTACGAGCAGTACTTC. Translation gives CASSLARGLAGGYEQYF. This chain joins TRBV7-6 and TRBJ2-7; 16 bases match TRBD2. Germline values: CDR1 SGHVS, CDR2 FNYEAQ. Losses at the gene ends were 0 bases for V and 4 bases for J; bases not matched to a gene: 3. This CDR3 is built from 17 residues.

The rearrangement joins TRBV4-1 to TRBJ2-6, with no clear D. Trimming pared 0 bases from V and 2 bases from J, leaving 14 bases between. Looked up from germline, CDR1 is MGHRA and CDR2 is YSYEKL. CDR3 length: 18 amino acids. CDR3 sequence reads: CASSQDKAGGAGANVLTF. The CDR3 DNA is TGCGCCAGCAGCCAAGATAAGGCCGGTGGGGCTGGGGCCAACGTCCTGACTTTC.